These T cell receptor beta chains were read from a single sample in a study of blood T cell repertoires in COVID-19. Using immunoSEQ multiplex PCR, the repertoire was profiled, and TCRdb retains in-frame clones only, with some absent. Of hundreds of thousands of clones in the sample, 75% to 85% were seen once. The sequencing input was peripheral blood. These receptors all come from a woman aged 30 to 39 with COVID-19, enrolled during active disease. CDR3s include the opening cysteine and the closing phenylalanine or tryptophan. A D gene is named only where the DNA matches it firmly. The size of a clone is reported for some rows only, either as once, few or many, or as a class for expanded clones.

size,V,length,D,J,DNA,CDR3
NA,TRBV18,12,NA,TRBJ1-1,TGTGCCAGCTCACAGGAGGGTATAGAAGCTTTCTTT,CASSQEGIEAFF
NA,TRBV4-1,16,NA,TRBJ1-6,TGCGCCAGCAGCCAAGATTTTCGGGGAGGTAATTCACCCCTCCACTTT,CASSQDFRGGNSPLHF
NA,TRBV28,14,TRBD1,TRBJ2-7,TGTGCCAGCAGTTTTGACAGGGCATCCTACGAGCAGTACTTC,CASSFDRASYEQYF
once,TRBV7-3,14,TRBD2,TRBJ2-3,TGTGCCAGCAGCCCGGGGGGGAGCACAGATACGCAGTATTTT,CASSPGGSTDTQYF
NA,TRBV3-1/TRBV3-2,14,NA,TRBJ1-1,TGTGCCAGCAGCCCGCCAGGGGAAGGGACTGAAGCTTTCTTT,CASSPPGEGTEAFF
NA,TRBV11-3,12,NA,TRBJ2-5,TGTGCCAGCAGCTTCAGCGGTGAGACCCAGTACTTC,CASSFSGETQYF
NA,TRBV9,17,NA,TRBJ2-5,TGTGCCAGCAGCGTAGGGTTTAGCGGAGTGTACCAAGAGACCCAGTACTTC,CASSVGFSGVYQETQYF
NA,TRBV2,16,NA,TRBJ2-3,TGTGCCAGCAGTGTATTTCTGGCGCAGGCCGGAGATACGCAGTATTTT,CASSVFLAQAGDTQYF
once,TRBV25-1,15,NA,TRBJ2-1,TGTGCCAGCCGATCTCGACTTGTCTCCTACAATGAGCAGTTCTTC,CASRSRLVSYNEQFF
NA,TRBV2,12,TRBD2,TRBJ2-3,TGTGCCAGCTACGGGGGGGCAGATACGCAGTATTTT,CASYGGADTQYF
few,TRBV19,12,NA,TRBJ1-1,TGTGCCAGTACGGTCGCTAACACTGAAGCTTTCTTT,CASTVANTEAFF
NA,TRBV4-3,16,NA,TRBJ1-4,TGCGCCAGCAGCCAAGATCAGCCAGGTGTAAATGAAAAACTGTTTTTT,CASSQDQPGVNEKLFF
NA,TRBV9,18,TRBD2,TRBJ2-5,TGTGCCAGCAGCGTAGGCGTAAGCGGGGGCCCTCACCAAGAGACCCAGTACTTC,CASSVGVSGGPHQETQYF
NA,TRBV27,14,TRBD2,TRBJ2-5,TGTGCCAGCAGTTATAGCGGGAACAGAGAGACCCAGTACTTC,CASSYSGNRETQYF
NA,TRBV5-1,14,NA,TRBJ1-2,TGCGCCAGCAGGAGAATGGGGGCGGACTATGGCTACACCTTC,CASRRMGADYGYTF
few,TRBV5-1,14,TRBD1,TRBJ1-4,TGCGCCAGCAGCTTCGGGACAGGTCATGAAAAACTGTTTTTT,CASSFGTGHEKLFF
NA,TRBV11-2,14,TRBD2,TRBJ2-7,TGTGCCAGCAGACCTCTAGCGGGATACGGCGAGCAGTACTTC,CASRPLAGYGEQYF
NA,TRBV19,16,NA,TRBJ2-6,TGTGCCAGTAGATCTACCAGGGACTCTGGGGCCAACGTCCTGACTTTC,CASRSTRDSGANVLTF
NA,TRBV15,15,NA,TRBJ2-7,TGTGCCACCAGCAGAGGAGGGGGGGCCCCCTACGAGCAGTACTTC,CATSRGGGAPYEQYF
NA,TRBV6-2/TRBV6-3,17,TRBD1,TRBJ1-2,TGTGCCAGCAGTTACTCTACGGGACAGGAGACCACCTATGGCTACACCTTC,CASSYSTGQETTYGYTF
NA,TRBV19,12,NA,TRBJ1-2,TGTGCCAGTAGACCTACTAACTATGGCTACACCTTC,CASRPTNYGYTF